This is a list of T cell receptor beta chains from one sample in a study of T cells in tuberculosis. Sequencing was performed with immunoSEQ multiplex PCR; in TCRdb, only in-frame clones are kept and a portion is missing. The table lists about 29,000 clones, 93% of them singletons, with about 4.9% in the top ten. The sequenced sample was PBMCs. These receptor sequences come from a donor between 5 and 29 years old with latent tuberculosis or without tuberculosis infection. CDR3s include the opening cysteine and the closing phenylalanine or tryptophan. The order of the fields is J gene, D gene, V gene, clone size, CDR3 protein, CDR3 DNA. D genes are given only for firm matches. For some rows the clone size is stated as once, few or many, or as a class when expanded; others skip it.

TRBJ2-7,TRBD1,TRBV11-1,NA,CASSSRTGSYEQYF,TGTGCCAGCAGCTCTCGGACAGGCTCCTACGAGCAGTACTTC
TRBJ2-2,TRBD2,TRBV4-2,NA,CASSPQGSGPGELFF,TGTGCCAGCAGCCCCCAAGGTAGCGGGCCCGGGGAGCTGTTTTTT
TRBJ1-2,NA,TRBV7-9,NA,CASSISPQTHSGGYTF,TGTGCCAGCAGCATTTCCCCTCAGACACATTCGGGGGGCTACACCTTC
TRBJ1-3,NA,TRBV5-6,NA,CASSLDASSGNTIYF,TGTGCCAGCAGCTTGGACGCCAGCTCTGGAAACACCATATATTTT
TRBJ2-1,NA,TRBV19,NA,CASSGGLNEQFF,TGTGCCAGTAGCGGGGGACTGAATGAGCAGTTCTTC
TRBJ2-7,NA,TRBV28,NA,CASMTGSYEQYF,TGTGCCAGCATGACAGGCTCCTACGAGCAGTACTTC
TRBJ1-1,NA,TRBV18,NA,CASSPGSRGNTEAFF,TGTGCCAGCTCACCTGGGTCGCGGGGGAACACTGAAGCTTTCTTT
TRBJ2-3,NA,TRBV7-2,NA,CASSLGVGSTDTQYF,TGTGCCAGCAGCTTAGGAGTCGGGAGCACAGATACGCAGTATTTT
TRBJ2-2,TRBD1,TRBV15,once,CATRRGQGSTGELFF,TGTGCCACCAGAAGAGGACAGGGTAGTACCGGGGAGCTGTTTTTT
TRBJ1-5,TRBD1,TRBV5-5,NA,CASSHREQGAVSQPQHF,TGTGCCAGCAGCCACCGGGAACAGGGGGCCGTCAGTCAGCCCCAGCATTTT
TRBJ1-1,NA,TRBV9,NA,CASRGGDEAFF,TGTGCCAGCAGGGGCGGGGACGAAGCTTTCTTT
TRBJ2-2,NA,TRBV4-1,once,CASSTGQPGGGELFF,TGCGCCAGCAGCACTGGGCAACCCGGAGGCGGGGAGCTGTTTTTT
TRBJ2-7,NA,TRBV4-1,NA,CASSQVTDTYEQYF,TGCGCCAGCAGCCAAGTAACAGACACCTACGAGCAGTACTTC
TRBJ1-1,NA,TRBV7-2,NA,CASTTNPLFGQSEAFF,TGTGCCAGCACGACAAATCCCCTATTTGGACAGAGTGAAGCTTTCTTT
TRBJ2-7,TRBD1,TRBV6-1,NA,CASRAGTGSYEQYF,TGTGCCAGCAGAGCCGGGACAGGGTCCTACGAGCAGTACTTC
TRBJ2-7,TRBD2,TRBV18,NA,CASSPPGLDSYEQYF,TGTGCCAGCTCACCTCCGGGACTAGACTCCTACGAGCAGTACTTC
TRBJ2-1,NA,TRBV4-3,NA,CASSQDQGGNEQFF,TGCGCCAGCAGCCAAGACCAGGGAGGCAATGAGCAGTTCTTC
TRBJ2-3,NA,TRBV18,NA,CASSPPTRRGTDTQYF,TGTGCCAGCTCACCACCCACGCGGCGTGGCACAGATACGCAGTATTTT
TRBJ2-1,TRBD2,TRBV6-1,NA,CASSEGTSGNNEQFF,TGTGCCAGCAGTGAGGGGACTAGCGGGAACAATGAGCAGTTCTTC
TRBJ2-1,TRBD2,TRBV29-1,once,CSVIWLAVYNEQFF,TGCAGCGTTATATGGCTAGCGGTCTACAATGAGCAGTTCTTC
TRBJ2-5,NA,TRBV19,NA,CASSLGHLQETQYF,TGTGCCAGTAGTTTGGGACACCTCCAAGAGACCCAGTACTTC
TRBJ1-1,NA,TRBV6-5,NA,CASSYEVNTEAFF,TGTGCCAGCAGTTACGAGGTGAACACTGAAGCTTTCTTT
TRBJ2-7,TRBD1,TRBV4-3,NA,CASSQGGGRYEQYF,TGCGCCAGCAGCCAAGGAGGGGGCCGGTACGAGCAGTACTTC
TRBJ1-1,TRBD1,TRBV7-6,NA,CASSSGQVTEAFF,TGTGCCAGCAGCTCAGGACAGGTCACTGAAGCTTTCTTT
TRBJ2-6,TRBD1,TRBV10-2,NA,CASSGAETGPSGANVLTF,TGCGCCAGCAGTGGGGCCGAGACAGGGCCCTCTGGGGCCAACGTCCTGACTTTC
TRBJ2-1,TRBD2,TRBV2,NA,CASRGGLAIYNEQFF,TGTGCCAGCAGGGGGGGACTAGCGATTTACAATGAGCAGTTCTTC
TRBJ2-1,NA,TRBV7-9,NA,CASSPRGALWYNEQFF,TGTGCCAGCAGCCCCAGGGGGGCTTTATGGTACAATGAGCAGTTCTTC
TRBJ2-2,NA,TRBV9,once,CASSVDIAFTGELFF,TGTGCCAGCAGCGTAGATATAGCTTTCACCGGGGAGCTGTTTTTT
TRBJ2-7,TRBD1,TRBV9,NA,CASSSQGDSYEQYF,TGTGCCAGCAGCTCCCAGGGGGACTCCTACGAGCAGTACTTC
TRBJ1-1,NA,TRBV7-2,NA,CASSRAMNTEAFF,TGTGCCAGCAGCCGCGCGATGAACACTGAAGCTTTCTTT
TRBJ2-7,TRBD1,TRBV5-1,NA,CASSGIPGQLYEQYF,TGCGCCAGCAGCGGGATCCCGGGACAGCTCTACGAGCAGTACTTC
TRBJ1-4,TRBD1,TRBV28,NA,CASSPAGGSVGEKLFF,TGTGCCAGCAGTCCCGCAGGGGGCTCTGTAGGTGAAAAACTGTTTTTT
TRBJ1-1,TRBD1,TRBV7-9,NA,CASSPQGARTEAFF,TGTGCCAGCAGCCCACAGGGGGCGCGGACTGAAGCTTTCTTT
TRBJ2-1,TRBD1,TRBV6-5,NA,CASSYSGTGLYNEQFF,TGTGCCAGCAGTTATTCCGGGACAGGGCTTTACAATGAGCAGTTCTTC
TRBJ1-1,TRBD1,TRBV28,NA,CASSFGQGGTEAFF,TGTGCCAGCAGTTTTGGACAGGGAGGGACTGAAGCTTTCTTT
TRBJ2-1,TRBD2,TRBV28,NA,CASSPRGDEQFF,TGTGCCAGCAGTCCCCGGGGGGATGAGCAGTTCTTC
TRBJ1-6,NA,TRBV2,NA,CASGIDSLGSPLHF,TGTGCCAGCGGGATAGACAGTTTGGGGTCACCCCTCCACTTT
TRBJ2-5,TRBD2,TRBV5-4,NA,CASSVTGTMPETQYF,TGTGCCAGCAGCGTAACCGGGACTATGCCGGAGACCCAGTACTTC
TRBJ1-1,NA,TRBV27,NA,CASSLNRGTEAFF,TGTGCCAGCAGTTTGAACCGGGGCACTGAAGCTTTCTTT
TRBJ2-3,NA,TRBV6-5,NA,CASSYSAGGTDTQYF,TGTGCCAGCAGTTACTCGGCAGGGGGCACAGATACGCAGTATTTT
TRBJ2-3,TRBD2,TRBV6-1,NA,CASSGWTSGGSDTQYF,TGTGCCAGCAGTGGCTGGACTAGCGGGGGCTCAGATACGCAGTATTTT
TRBJ2-1,NA,TRBV5-4,NA,CASSLQGRSYNEQFF,TGTGCCAGCAGCTTGCAGGGTCGGTCCTACAATGAGCAGTTCTTC
TRBJ2-3,TRBD2,TRBV5-1,NA,CASSPGEGHADTQYF,TGCGCCAGCAGCCCCGGGGAGGGGCATGCAGATACGCAGTATTTT
TRBJ2-1,TRBD1,TRBV5-1,NA,CASSDGQDNVYNEQFF,TGCGCCAGCAGCGATGGACAGGACAACGTATACAATGAGCAGTTCTTC
TRBJ1-1,NA,TRBV5-6,NA,CASSLGRRLNTEAFF,TGTGCCAGCAGCTTGGGGAGACGACTGAACACTGAAGCTTTCTTT
TRBJ2-1,TRBD2,TRBV19,NA,CASTPGLAGEYEQFF,TGTGCCAGTACCCCAGGACTAGCGGGAGAATATGAGCAGTTCTTC
TRBJ2-3,TRBD2,TRBV9,NA,CASSFGLAPDTQYF,TGTGCCAGCAGCTTTGGACTAGCCCCCGATACGCAGTATTTT
TRBJ1-1,NA,TRBV7-2,NA,CASSLRGTGYGAFF,TGTGCCAGCAGCTTAAGAGGAACAGGGTATGGAGCTTTCTTT
TRBJ2-5,TRBD2,TRBV4-1,NA,CASSQITSGRMGQETQYF,TGCGCCAGCAGCCAAATTACTAGCGGGAGGATGGGCCAAGAGACCCAGTACTTC
TRBJ2-1,TRBD1,TRBV6-6,NA,CASRGTEYNEQFF,TGTGCCAGCAGGGGGACAGAGTACAATGAGCAGTTCTTC
TRBJ2-7,TRBD1,TRBV5-6,NA,CASSPGTVYEQYF,TGTGCCAGCAGCCCAGGGACAGTCTACGAGCAGTACTTC
TRBJ1-3,NA,TRBV7-6,NA,CASSLGQSSGNTIYF,TGTGCCAGCAGCTTAGGACAGAGCTCTGGAAACACCATATATTTT
TRBJ1-2,TRBD1,TRBV29-1,NA,CSVGQDYGYTF,TGCAGCGTCGGACAGGACTATGGCTACACCTTC
TRBJ1-3,NA,TRBV5-4,once,CASSLQGSGNTIYF,TGTGCCAGCAGCTTACAGGGATCCGGAAACACCATATATTTT
TRBJ1-4,TRBD1,TRBV27,NA,CASSFGTGREKLFF,TGTGCCAGCAGTTTCGGGACAGGGCGCGAAAAACTGTTTTTT
TRBJ2-3,NA,TRBV6-4,NA,CASSDSRDCTDTQYF,TGTGCCAGCAGTGACTCGAGAGATTGCACAGATACGCAGTATTTT